The rows below give T cell receptor beta chains drawn from one sample of a study of blood T cell repertoires in COVID-19. Data came from immunoSEQ multiplex PCR; TCRdb stores just in-frame clones and leaves some out. The table records around 100,000 clones, 75% to 90% of them present only once. Material: peripheral blood. The source of these receptors is an elderly man with acute or convalescent COVID-19. CDR3s include the opening cysteine and the closing phenylalanine or tryptophan. A D gene is named only where the DNA matches it firmly. For some rows the clone size is stated as once, few or many, or as a class when expanded; others skip it.

TRBD2 TRBJ2-1 . TRBV4-2 CASSTLAGAVYNEQFF TGTGCCAGCAGCACTCTAGCGGGAGCGGTCTACAATGAGCAGTTCTTC
. TRBJ1-1 . TRBV5-4 CASSLAGGGNTEAFF TGTGCCAGCAGCTTGGCCGGAGGAGGGAACACTGAAGCTTTCTTT
. TRBJ1-1 few TRBV28 CATRAGNTEAFF TGTGCCACCCGGGCGGGGAACACTGAAGCTTTCTTT
TRBD1 TRBJ1-1 . TRBV7-4 CASSLRGRQGDLEAFF TGTGCCAGCAGCTTAAGGGGGCGACAGGGTGATTTAGAAGCTTTCTTT
TRBD1 TRBJ2-2 . TRBV3-1/TRBV3-2 CASSQGQGVTGELFF TGTGCCAGCAGCCAGGGACAGGGGGTCACCGGGGAGCTGTTTTTT
TRBD1 TRBJ2-7 . TRBV28 CASSFRSGGRAYEQYF TGTGCCAGCAGTTTTCGGTCAGGGGGCAGGGCCTACGAGCAGTACTTC
. TRBJ1-4 . TRBV24-1 CATSDYWGEVWTNEKLFF TGTGCCACCAGTGATTACTGGGGGGAGGTCTGGACTAATGAAAAACTGTTTTTT
. TRBJ1-5 . TRBV5-8 CASRGVGNQPQHF TGTGCCAGCCGCGGGGTGGGCAATCAGCCCCAGCATTTT
. TRBJ2-7 . TRBV6-5 CASRLKGVSYEQYF TGTGCCAGCCGTTTGAAAGGGGTCTCCTACGAGCAGTACTTC
TRBD2 TRBJ2-5 . TRBV3-1/TRBV3-2 CASSPRLAGSQETQYF TGTGCCAGCAGCCCCCGACTAGCGGGTTCGCAAGAGACCCAGTACTTC
. TRBJ1-5 . TRBV6-6 CASSQNGARQPQHF TGTGCCAGCAGCCAAAATGGGGCTAGGCAGCCCCAGCATTTT
TRBD2 TRBJ2-3 once TRBV3-1/TRBV3-2 CASSPILAGGTDTQYF TGTGCCAGCAGCCCGATCCTAGCGGGAGGGACAGATACGCAGTATTTT
. TRBJ1-3 . TRBV7-6 CASSPRTGSSGNTIYF TGTGCCAGCAGCCCCAGGACGGGGAGCTCTGGAAACACCATATATTTT
. TRBJ1-3 . TRBV28 CASQPGQPSGNTIYF TGTGCCAGCCAACCGGGACAACCCTCTGGAAACACCATATATTTT
TRBD1 TRBJ2-3 . TRBV2 CASREQGQVTDTQYF TGTGCCAGCAGGGAGCAAGGACAGGTAACAGATACGCAGTATTTT
TRBD2 TRBJ2-1 . TRBV6-2/TRBV6-3 CASSYPRGKAGVTNEQFF TGTGCCAGCAGTTACCCCCGGGGGAAGGCGGGAGTGACCAATGAGCAGTTCTTC
. TRBJ2-3 . TRBV25-1 CASSLTGSLGDTQYF TGTGCCAGCAGTCTGACAGGATCTCTGGGGGATACGCAGTATTTT
TRBD2 TRBJ2-5 few TRBV19 CASSQATSLETQYF TGTGCCAGTAGTCAAGCGACTAGCCTGGAGACCCAGTACTTC
TRBD2 TRBJ2-1 . TRBV9 CASSVVPSGDNEQFF TGTGCCAGCAGCGTAGTACCTAGCGGCGACAATGAGCAGTTCTTC
TRBD2 TRBJ2-3 . TRBV28 CASSLTGGGPDTQYF TGTGCCAGCAGTTTAACGGGAGGCGGGCCAGATACGCAGTATTTT
. TRBJ2-1 . TRBV9 CASSPHPGVTSHAQFF TGTGCCAGCAGCCCGCATCCAGGTGTTACTAGCCATGCGCAGTTCTTC
TRBD2 TRBJ2-7 . TRBV12-3/TRBV12-4 CASRPTSGREQYF TGTGCCAGCAGGCCTACTAGCGGGCGCGAGCAGTACTTC